The rows below give T cell receptor beta chains drawn from one sample of a study of blood T cell repertoires in COVID-19. Clones were sequenced by immunoSEQ multiplex PCR, and TCRdb holds only the in-frame ones, with some missing. The sample has approximately 200,000 clones; approximately 87% are singletons. The sample consisted of peripheral blood. The receptors originated from a person aged 65-85 years with COVID-19, enrolled during active disease. The CDR3 runs from the conserved cysteine through the conserved F or W. Fields, in order: V gene, CDR3 protein.

V gene: TRBV11-3
CDR3 protein: CASSLARDRFFSGELFF

V gene: TRBV7-3
CDR3 protein: CASSLSPARNGGTQYF

V gene: TRBV18
CDR3 protein: CASSATGGLAGSSGANVLTF

V gene: TRBV27
CDR3 protein: CASSLLSGWDVLTF

V gene: TRBV5-5
CDR3 protein: CASSLALQSEETQYF

V gene: TRBV6-5
CDR3 protein: CASRPRGAETQYF

V gene: TRBV10-3
CDR3 protein: CAISESGLAGVSNQPQHF

V gene: TRBV27
CDR3 protein: CASSSVSGTGWREQYF

V gene: TRBV5-1
CDR3 protein: CASSLVGGQGNGYTF

V gene: TRBV7-2
CDR3 protein: CASSLSELEPYNEQFF

V gene: TRBV5-1
CDR3 protein: CASSLYGQGLNTEAFF

V gene: TRBV29-1
CDR3 protein: CSAYPTGTGELFF

V gene: TRBV4-3
CDR3 protein: CASRQNPGGNTEAFF

V gene: TRBV21-1
CDR3 protein: CASGPIRRGDNEQFF

V gene: TRBV12-3/TRBV12-4
CDR3 protein: CASSSGQGYEQYF

V gene: TRBV13
CDR3 protein: CASSSSLYGYTF

V gene: TRBV28
CDR3 protein: CASSWIGTELYGYTF

V gene: TRBV27
CDR3 protein: CASSLGTSYEQYF

V gene: TRBV6-2/TRBV6-3
CDR3 protein: CASSYSSREGTGHTQYF

V gene: TRBV7-2
CDR3 protein: CASSIPGFYNEQFF

V gene: TRBV28
CDR3 protein: CASSLQGAGAAFF

V gene: TRBV11-1
CDR3 protein: CASSLVAGLGYTF

V gene: TRBV20-1
CDR3 protein: CSASLPVRNTIYF

V gene: TRBV27
CDR3 protein: CASNPSDRGKDTQYF

V gene: TRBV7-6
CDR3 protein: CASSLGGGGNNEQFF

V gene: TRBV5-1
CDR3 protein: CASSPGALVLYF

V gene: TRBV9
CDR3 protein: CASSGPGTGGNTEAFF

V gene: TRBV15
CDR3 protein: CATSRGGSGSNEQFF

V gene: TRBV7-8
CDR3 protein: CASSSTGTGQNSPLHF

V gene: TRBV7-3
CDR3 protein: CASSLSVPSGANTGELFF

V gene: TRBV5-1
CDR3 protein: CASSFSGNNEQFF